This TCR beta chain emerged from a study of early T cells in non-severe SARS-CoV-2 infection. Germline lookup yields CDR1 MNHNY and CDR2 SVGAGI (reference sequence). V lost 5 bases and J lost 7, with 12 bases in between. The CDR3 is made up of 13 amino acids. MiXCR, run by TCRdb on the 5' RACE reads, gives a single entry per CDR3 protein. The table shows 75,000 to 100,000 distinct CDR3 sequences, with around 15% occurring only once. This sequence was found in an adult who was a healthcare worker with PCR-confirmed SARS-CoV-2 infection or an uninfected control (not recorded which). V gene TRBV6-6 combines with J gene TRBJ2-1; no firm D call. Sequencing used whole blood. The CDR3 nucleotides read TGTGCCAGCAGTACCCGTTCGGGTAATGAGCAGTTCTTC. Protein product: CASSTRSGNEQFF.